The 32 T cell receptor beta chains given below trace back to one sample, sequenced in a study of Graves' ophthalmopathy and Graves' hyperthyroidism (dated by TCRdb to the late 2010s). Sequencer: Illumina HiSeq 2000. For repertoire sequencing, TCR beta CDR3 regions were amplified from RNA transcripts. A first-round RT-PCR used HTBI primers with the Qiagen OneStep RT-PCR kit, followed by a second-round multiplex PCR, size selection and purification. The public reads were run again by TCRdb, first through fastp at Q25 and then through MiXCR, and only productive beta chains were kept. CDR3 protein duplicates are merged, each entry listing the most common genes and DNA. A total of some 370,000 distinct CDR3 sequences appear in this sample, about a sixth of them only once. The ten top clones hold 2.4% of the sample. Sequencing input: peripheral blood. These receptors originate from an adult woman with stable Graves' hyperthyroidism.

With respect to this clonotype: This CDR3 is missing its conserved last phenylalanine or tryptophan, likely due to a read error. The chain recombines TRBV28 with TRBJ2-7; either TRBD1 or TRBD2 may fit D (5 bases each). The CDR3 sequence is 16 residues long. Looked up from germline, CDR1 is MDHEN and CDR2 is SYDVKM. The V end was cut by 4 bases, the J end by 0 bases, with 16 bases between. As DNA, the CDR3 is TGTGCCAGCAGTTCGAACAAGAGGGGTCTCTCCTACGAGCAGTACTAC. Its protein product is CASSSNKRGLSYEQYY.

This clonotype was found many times. The gene calls are TRBV7-3 and TRBJ2-5, with 8 bases that match TRBD1. The V and J ends lost 3 bases and 2 bases, in that order; junction bases with no gene match: 5. Germline assignment: CDR1 SGHTA and CDR2 FQGTGA. The CDR3 spans 15 residues. CDR3 coding DNA: TGTGCCAGCAGCTTGGGACAGGCGGTACAAGAGACCCAGTACTTC. This encodes CASSLGQAVQETQYF. Drawing the rest from reference TRBV7-3 and TRBJ2-5, the complete variable domain is GAGVSQTPSNKVTEKGKYVELRCDPISGHTALYWYRQSLGQGPEFLIYFQGTGAADDSGLPNDRFFAVRPEGSVSTLKIQRTERGDSAVYLCASSLGQAVQETQYFGPGTRLLVL.

The sample holds a few counts of this clonotype. A much larger clone differs by one base, so this may be a read error. The chain is built from TRBV9 and TRBJ1-1; a possible D gene is TRBD1 (5 bases). The CDR3 is made up of 17 amino acids. CDR1 and CDR2 from the germline V gene are SGDLS and YYNGEE. The CDR3 DNA is TGTGCCAGCAGCGTAGAGGGTGACAGCTTTATGAAGACTGAAGCTTTCTTT. Its protein product is CASSVEGDSFMKTEAFF. Looking up the rest from reference TRBV9 and TRBJ1-1 gives the full variable domain: DSGVTQTPKHLITATGQRVTLRCSPRSGDLSVYWYQQSLDQGLQFLIQYYNGEERAKGNILERFSAQQFPDLHSELNLSSLELGDSALYFCASSVEGDSFMKTEAFFGQGTRLTVV.

This clonotype appeared many times. The chain combines TRBV12-3 or TRBV12-4 with TRBJ1-1; TRBD1 matches 7 bases. V shed 1 base, J shed 4 bases, and the junction held 12 bases outside the gene matches. There are 17 residues in the CDR3. This CDR3 is CASSLVFRGRGCTEAFF. The CDR3 DNA follows: TGTGCCAGCAGTTTAGTCTTTAGGGGCAGGGGGTGCACTGAAGCTTTCTTT.

This clonotype has ten or more counts. J is TRBJ2-5 and V is TRBV29-1, with D perhaps TRBD2 (5 bases). This CDR3 spans 12 amino acids. Germline CDR1 SQVTM, CDR2 ANQGSEA. The V end was cut by 3 bases, the J end by 2 bases, with 7 bases between. This CDR3 reads CSVDRGQETQYF. For the CDR3, the DNA is TGCAGCGTTGATCGGGGTCAAGAGACCCAGTACTTC.

This clonotype was counted many times. The CDR3 here is CASSPSSGRSYEQYF. Written as DNA, the CDR3 is TGTGCCAGCAGCCCCTCTAGCGGACGCTCCTACGAGCAGTACTTC. The genes are TRBV6-1 and TRBJ2-7; 7 nucleotides align to TRBD2. The CDR3 consists of 15 residues. J lost 0 bases, V lost 6 bases, and 8 bases had no gene match. Germline values: CDR1 MNHNS, CDR2 SASEGT.

This clonotype was detected many times. This chain uses TRBV5-1 with TRBJ2-7; no clear D. The ends were cut back, 0 bases at V and 4 bases at J, with 8 bases in the middle. CDR1 is SGHRS and CDR2 is YFSETQ in the germline V gene. The CDR3 length is 13 residues. The CDR3: CASSLVFGYEQYF. The DNA for the CDR3 is TGCGCCAGCAGCTTGGTGTTTGGGTACGAGCAGTACTTC.

Ten or more counts support this clonotype. This sequence joins TRBV29-1 and TRBJ1-1; a weak D match, TRBD1 (5 bases). V gave up 1 base and J gave up 1 base, with 19 bases separating them. Germline CDR1 reads SQVTM; CDR2 reads ANQGSEA. The CDR3 totals 17 residues. The CDR3 reads CSVEGSQRLTGNTEAFF. CDR3 bases: TGCAGCGTTGAAGGCTCACAACGTCTAACAGGGAACACTGAAGCTTTCTTT.

The table lists this clonotype with many counts. V and J are TRBV6-2 or TRBV6-3 and TRBJ2-7; TRBD1 matches at 8 bases. The germline V gene encodes CDR1 MNHEY and CDR2 SVGEGT. Losses at the gene ends were 7 bases for V and 4 bases for J; bases not matched to a gene: 9. CDR3 length: 14 residues. CDR3 in amino acids: CASTLGTGGYEQYF. The DNA for the CDR3 is TGTGCCAGCACCTTGGGCACAGGGGGATACGAGCAGTACTTC.

This clonotype was counted many times. The chain links TRBV13 to TRBJ1-1; no firm D call. CDR3 length equals 13 residues. The V and J ends lost 3 bases and 10 bases respectively, with 15 bases between them. Germline loops: CDR1 PRHDT, CDR2 FYEKMQ (reference sequence). The CDR3, as DNA: TGTGCCAGCAGCTTTGGCCGGGCCGACGCAGCTTTCTTT. It encodes CASSFGRADAAFF.

V usage is TRBV5-4 and J usage is TRBJ2-5; D may correspond to TRBD1 or TRBD2 (5 bases each). Between the trimmed V and J ends, which lost 2 bases and 4 bases, there was a span of 9 bases. The CDR3 is 13 amino acids. Germline CDR1 is SGHNT and CDR2 is YYREEE (reference sequence). The CDR3 DNA reads as TGTGCCAGCAGCTTCCGGGACGGAGAGACCCAGTACTTC. This translates into CASSFRDGETQYF.

This chain links TRBV10-3 with TRBJ2-3, with 9 bases fitting TRBD2. V dropped 2 bases and J dropped 2; count of bases not matched to a gene: 8. The length of the CDR3 is 17 residues. Germline CDR1 ENHRY, CDR2 SYGVKD. The CDR3 sequence: CAISEGAVAGATDTQYF. The CDR3 DNA reads TGTGCCATCAGTGAGGGGGCGGTAGCGGGGGCCACAGATACGCAGTATTTT.

This clonotype was observed at least ten times. The chain carries TRBV12-5 and TRBJ1-5; D uncertain. The CDR3 totals 17 residues. Per germline, CDR1 LGHNT and CDR2 FRNRAP. With 0 bases removed from V and 4 bases from J, the gap between germline ends came to 16 bases. CDR3 residues: CASGLVLGQASNQPQHF. CDR3 DNA: TGTGCTAGTGGTTTGGTACTCGGGCAGGCGAGTAATCAGCCCCAGCATTTT.

This clonotype was observed many times. This sequence may be a read error, since a much larger clone differs from it by one base. The chain joins TRBV6-5 to TRBJ1-1; D gene uncertain. Looked up from germline, CDR1 is MNHEY and CDR2 is SVGAGI. This CDR3 contains 16 residues. The CDR3 DNA follows: TGTGCCAGCAGTTACCGATATAACCCGATGAACACTGAAGTTTTCTTT. Protein sequence: CASSYRYNPMNTEVFF.

This clonotype was detected many times. The chain recombines TRBV4-2 with TRBJ2-2; unclear D gene. V was clipped by 8 bases and J by 5 bases, with 12 bases between them. The germline CDR1 and CDR2 sequences are LGHNA and YNFKEQ. The CDR3 loop spans 13 amino acids. The DNA for the CDR3 is TGTGCCAGCGGAGAGATCCCGACCGGGGAGCTGTTTTTT. As protein: CASGEIPTGELFF.

The genes are TRBV7-2 and TRBJ2-1; TRBD2 matches at 7 bases. This CDR3 is 16 amino acids long. J lost 4 bases, V lost 2 bases, and 8 bases had no gene match. Germline V gene sequence: CDR1 SGHTA, CDR2 FQGNSA. The DNA for the CDR3 is TGTGCCAGCAGCTTATTTGGCGGGAGTCGGTACAATGAGCAGTTCTTC. This translates into CASSLFGGSRYNEQFF.

There are many counts of this clonotype. V usage is TRBV6-1 and J usage is TRBJ2-2; tentative D call: TRBD1 (6 bases). The length of the CDR3 is 14 residues. Germline V CDR1 and CDR2: MNHNS, SASEGT. V shed 7 bases and J shed 6 bases, with 15 bases lying between them. The CDR3 region is CASNPDRLPGELFF. The CDR3 DNA is TGTGCCAGCAACCCGGACAGACTTCCCGGGGAGCTGTTTTTT.

This clonotype was recorded many times. The rearrangement links TRBV7-2 to TRBJ2-2; no definite D call. V gave up 3 bases and J gave up 7 bases, with 6 bases separating them. The CDR3 consists of 12 residues. The germline gives CDR1 SGHTA, CDR2 FQGNSA. CDR3 amino acids: CASSFQYGELFF. The CDR3 coding sequence is TGTGCCAGCAGCTTTCAGTACGGGGAGCTGTTTTTT.

This clonotype was detected ten times or more. V gene TRBV6-2 or TRBV6-3 combines with J gene TRBJ1-1; D is unresolved. Germline CDR1 reads MNHEY; CDR2 reads SVGEGT. The CDR3 spans 13 residues. V was shortened by 1 base and J by 0 bases, with 3 bases between the two germline ends. CDR3 nucleotide sequence: TGTGCCAGCAGTTACTTCATGAACACTGAAGCTTTCTTT. The encoded protein is CASSYFMNTEAFF.

This clonotype was seen at least ten times. The rearrangement links TRBV19 to TRBJ2-2; no clear D. Between the trimmed V and J ends, which lost 3 bases and 5 bases, there was a span of 7 bases. The length of the CDR3 is 13 residues. Germline V gene data show CDR1 as LNHDA and CDR2 as SQIVND (reference sequence). CDR3 loop: CASSIEMTGELFF. CDR3 DNA sequence: TGTGCCAGTAGTATTGAGATGACCGGGGAGCTGTTTTTT. Full variable domain (outside the CDR3, taken from reference TRBV19 and TRBJ2-2): DGGITQSPKYLFRKEGQNVTLSCEQNLNHDAMYWYRQDPGQGLRLIYYSQIVNDFQKGDIAEGYSVSREKKESFPLTVTSAQKNPTAFYLCASSIEMTGELFFGEGSRLTVL.

The rearrangement links TRBV6-1 to TRBJ2-7; D uncertain. Germline V gene sequence: CDR1 MNHNS, CDR2 SASEGT. Trimming cost V 2 bases and J 3 bases, with 14 bases left between them. This CDR3 region has 15 residues. The CDR3, as DNA: TGTGCCAGCAGTGAATTTGAGACTGGACGCTACGAGCAGTACTTC. It translates to CASSEFETGRYEQYF.

This clonotype appeared many times. Sequence at one end of the junction differs from germline and may be a read error. DNA for the CDR3: TGTGCTAGCAGCTTAGCGGTGTCGGGCTACGAGCAGTACTTC. Residues: CASSLAVSGYEQYF. The chain uses TRBV7-7 and TRBJ2-7; D might be TRBD2 (6 bases). The germline gives CDR1 SSHAT, CDR2 FNYEAQ (reference sequence). This CDR3 comprises 14 residues.

This clonotype was recorded many times. V usage is TRBV6-5 and J usage is TRBJ1-2, with a tentative D call TRBD1 (6 bases). The CDR3 sequence is 13 residues long. V lost 7 bases, J lost 2 bases, and 11 bases lay in between. Germline CDR1 MNHEY, CDR2 SVGAGI. CDR3 sequence: CASMGGANYGYTF. CDR3 DNA: TGTGCCAGCATGGGGGGGGCAAACTATGGCTACACCTTC.

In this sample, this clonotype turned up many times. This chain uses TRBV7-8 with TRBJ1-1, with TRBD1 matching 9 bases. V shed 3 bases and J 3 bases; nucleotides not matched to a gene: 5. CDR1 SGHVS and CDR2 FQNEAQ come from the germline V gene. This CDR3 contains 15 residues. Written as DNA, the CDR3 is TGTGCCAGCAGCTTCGGGACAGGGTCTCACACTGAAGCTTTCTTT. Its translation is CASSFGTGSHTEAFF.

This clonotype was seen many times. V is TRBV9 and J is TRBJ2-7; TRBD2 agrees at 7 bases. In germline, CDR1 is SGDLS, CDR2 YYNGEE. The CDR3 spans 14 residues. After removal of 0 bases from V and 3 bases from J, the junction contained 3 bases not matched to a gene. DNA of the CDR3: TGTGCCAGCAGCGTAGGAGCTAGCGGCTACGAGCAGTACTTC. Its protein product is CASSVGASGYEQYF.

A note on this clonotype: The CDR3 carries no conserved terminal phenylalanine or tryptophan, so it likely arises from a read error. The limits of the CDR3 on the DNA are not certain, so only TCRdb's listed CDR3 is given. V is TRBV12-3 or TRBV12-4 and J is TRBJ1-2. Inclusive of both ends, the CDR3 amounts to 15 amino acids. The chain's CDR3 is CASSSVWTPSYGYTL.

This clonotype was seen many times. CDR3 sequence reads: CASSIGGISAETQYF. The DNA for the CDR3 is TGTGCCAGTAGTATAGGTGGGATTAGCGCCGAGACCCAGTACTTC. This chain links TRBV19 with TRBJ2-5, with a tentative D call TRBD2 (5 bases). This CDR3 comprises 15 residues. Germline CDR1 LNHDA, CDR2 SQIVND (reference sequence). V was clipped by 1 base and J by 5 bases, with 14 bases between them.

A few counts support this clonotype. Given a much more abundant clone one base away, this may be a read error. This chain connects TRBV6-1 to TRBJ1-5; D call uncertain. The germline V gene encodes CDR1 MNHNS and CDR2 SASEGT. The CDR3 length is 14 residues. V was cut by 4 bases and J by 3 bases, with 10 bases left in between. The CDR3 DNA follows: TGTGCCAGCAGTGCGCCCATATACAATCAGCCCCAGCATTTT. This encodes CASSAPIYNQPQHF.

The table lists this clonotype with many counts. The chain uses TRBV10-1 and TRBJ1-2; no definite D call. Between the trimmed V and J ends, which lost 0 bases and 4 bases, there was a span of 15 bases. CDR1 WNHNN and CDR2 SYGVQD come from the germline V gene (reference sequence). This CDR3 region has 16 residues. The CDR3 DNA follows: TGCGCCAGCAGTGAGTCGGAAGACACCCGTGTCTATGGCTACACCTTC. It codes for CASSESEDTRVYGYTF.

This clonotype occurred many times. V is TRBV6-5 and J is TRBJ2-7, with TRBD2 identical over 11 bases. Germline CDR1 MNHEY, CDR2 SVGAGI. The CDR3 is 16 amino acids. The V and J ends lost 2 bases and 1 base, in that order; junction bases with no gene match: 4. CDR3 nucleotide sequence: TGTGCCAGCAGTTACACTAGCGGGAGCGGATCCTACGAGCAGTACTTC. This codes for CASSYTSGSGSYEQYF.

This clonotype was recorded at least ten times. This chain uses TRBV12-3 or TRBV12-4 with TRBJ2-4; D might be TRBD1 (6 bases). Trimming removed 6 bases from V and 12 bases from J, with 15 bases in between. The CDR3 is 12 residues long. CDR3 in DNA: TGTGCCAGCAGAGGACGGACAGTTCGTCAGTACTTC. Amino acids: CASRGRTVRQYF.

This clonotype was counted at least ten times. The V call is TRBV28, the J call TRBJ1-1; D gene uncertain. V was shortened by 7 bases and J by 0 bases, with 12 bases between the two germline ends. CDR3 size: 14 residues. Germline V lookup: CDR1 MDHEN, CDR2 SYDVKM. The CDR3 reads CASTRPEMNTEAFF. The CDR3 DNA reads as TGTGCCAGCACTCGCCCTGAGATGAACACTGAAGCTTTCTTT.